This TCR beta chain comes out of a study of blood T cell repertoires in COVID-19. Some clones are missing from TCRdb's copy, which holds only in-frame ones; the method was immunoSEQ multiplex PCR. The repertoire consists of 150,000 to 200,000 clones, with around 80% occurring once and the leading ten covering roughly 2.8%. V lost 5 bases and J lost 10; bases outside the gene matches: 12. The CDR3 spans 15 residues. Germline V gene sequence: CDR1 SGHVS, CDR2 FQNEAQ. Sequences were obtained from peripheral blood. The source is a woman aged 80 or over with active or convalescent COVID-19. The V and J genes are TRBV7-8 and TRBJ2-1, with TRBD2 identical over 9 bases. The CDR3 coding sequence is TGTGCCAGCAGCATTCTAGCGGGGCTACTGGCGGAGCAGTTCTTC. This codes for CASSILAGLLAEQFF.